The next 4 T cell receptor beta chains were all read from a single sample in a study of human T cells and chemical hapten exposure. Time point denoted: patch test 2, 6 weeks after DPC sensitization. Treatment noted: therapeutic diphenylcyclopropenone sensitization with weekly scalp DPC. TCRdb re-derived calls from the RACE reads in MiXCR, one entry per CDR3 protein. There are around 130,000 distinct CDR3 sequences in the sample; about 11% occur only once, and 1.3% to 1.5% lies in the top ten. Specimen: whole blood, collected in connection with sensitization to the hapten diphenylcyclopropenone (DPC). The source of these receptors is a woman in her 50s with alopecia areata. Some clones in this sample may be carry-over from other donors' samples.

The chain links TRBV18 to TRBJ1-1; D call uncertain. V was pared by 1 base and J by 1 base, with 4 bases between. The CDR3 contains 13 residues. CDR1 is KGHSH, CDR2 LQKENI, per germline. CDR3 sequence reads: CASSPLPNTEAFF. CDR3 DNA sequence: TGTGCCAGCTCACCACTGCCGAACACTGAAGCTTTCTTT.

This clonotype was recorded many times. J is TRBJ2-5 and V is TRBV5-1; perhaps TRBD1 as D (5 bases). V lost 6 bases, J lost 2 bases, and 14 bases lay in between. CDR3 size: 14 residues. The germline CDR1 and CDR2 sequences are SGHRS and YFSETQ. The CDR3 bases are TGCGCCAGCAAAGAAAGGGGTGCACAAGAGACCCAGTACTTC. Amino acids: CASKERGAQETQYF.

The genes are TRBV4-2 and TRBJ2-1; TRBD2 agrees at 9 bases. The CDR3 covers 14 residues. Losses at the gene ends were 8 bases for V and 2 bases for J; bases not matched to a gene: 4. Germline CDR1 reads LGHNA; CDR2 reads YNFKEQ. The CDR3: CASGREGPYNEQFF. The CDR3 bases are TGTGCCAGCGGGCGGGAGGGCCCCTACAATGAGCAGTTCTTC.

The chain employs TRBV2 and TRBJ2-5; 12 bases are a match to TRBD2. CDR1 is SNHLY and CDR2 is FYNNEI in the germline V gene. CDR3 length equals 15 residues. With V trimmed by 9 bases and J by 4 bases, 9 bases remained unmatched. CDR3 loop: CARRTSGTIRETQYF. The CDR3 DNA is TGTGCCAGAAGGACTAGCGGGACAATCCGAGAGACCCAGTACTTC.